This is a list of T cell receptor beta chains from one sample in a study of cytomegalovirus exposure and HLA in healthy donors. Clones were sequenced by immunoSEQ multiplex PCR, and TCRdb holds only the in-frame ones, with some missing. Here the sample spans about 160,000 clones, about 65% being singletons. Input material: PBMCs. These receptors all come from a man aged 35-49 years in good health and CMV-seropositive. The CDR3 runs from the conserved cysteine through the conserved F or W. The D gene is left open where the match is weak. A row's size may be missing; if present it is once, few, many or a size class.

>TRBV5-1|NA|TRBJ1-3|14|NA
TGCGCCAGCAAAAAGCAGGGCTCTGGAAACACCATATATTTT
CASKKQGSGNTIYF
>TRBV19|NA|TRBJ1-6|13|once
TGTGCCAGTGGTTACAGTCATAATTCACCCCTCCACTTT
CASGYSHNSPLHF
>TRBV2|TRBD2|TRBJ2-2|16|once
TGTGCCAGCAGTCCCGGGACTAGCGGGGGTGTCGGGGAGCTGTTTTTT
CASSPGTSGGVGELFF
>TRBV6-6|NA|TRBJ1-2|11|NA
TGTGCCAGCAGCCAGGCGGGAGGCATGGCCTTC
CASSQAGGMAF
>TRBV4-3|NA|TRBJ1-5|13|NA
TGCGCCAGCAGCCAAGATCCCCGGCAGCCCCAGCATTTT
CASSQDPRQPQHF
>TRBV6-5|NA|TRBJ1-2|16|NA
TGTGCCAGCAGTTACTCGGGAGGATGGGAGAACTATGGCTACACCTTC
CASSYSGGWENYGYTF
>TRBV25-1|TRBD2|TRBJ2-3|16|NA
TGTGCCAGCAGTGAAGACCGAGCGGGGCCCACAGATACGCAGTATTTT
CASSEDRAGPTDTQYF
>TRBV5-4|TRBD2|TRBJ2-3|16|NA
TGTGCCAGCACCATAGGGGAGGGAATTAGCACAGATACGCAGTATTTT
CASTIGEGISTDTQYF
>TRBV13|TRBD1|TRBJ2-7|16|NA
TGTGCCAGCAGCTGGACCTCCGGGACAGGCTCCTACGAGCAGTACTTC
CASSWTSGTGSYEQYF
>TRBV7-2|TRBD2|TRBJ2-7|15|once
TGTGCCAGCAGCTTAGTGAGCGGGGGGGCCAACGAGCAGTACTTC
CASSLVSGGANEQYF
>TRBV25-1|NA|TRBJ2-1|16|NA
TGTGCCAGCAGTGAATCCAAAGCGGACTCCTACAATGAGCAGTTCTTC
CASSESKADSYNEQFF
>TRBV19|NA|TRBJ2-1|14|NA
TGTGCCAGTAGTAAGAGGGATTCGGGTCGGGCGCAGTTCTTC
CASSKRDSGRAQFF
>TRBV6-5|TRBD2|TRBJ2-3|14|NA
TGTGCCAGCAGCAAGCGGGATTACAAGGATACGCAGTATTTT
CASSKRDYKDTQYF
>TRBV5-4|TRBD2|TRBJ2-1|19|NA
TGTGCCAGCAGCAGGGCGGGTAGCGGGGGGTCGAGCTCCTACAATGAGCAGTTCTTC
CASSRAGSGGSSSYNEQFF
>TRBV5-1|TRBD1|TRBJ2-1|15|NA
TGCGCCAGCAGAACCGGGACAGGGAAGGATTATGAGCAGTTCTTC
CASRTGTGKDYEQFF
>TRBV19|TRBD1|TRBJ2-7|14|NA
TGTGCCAGTAGTCACCGGGACAGGCCTTACGAGCAGTACTTC
CASSHRDRPYEQYF
>TRBV7-8|TRBD1|TRBJ2-1|16|NA
TGTGCCAGCAGCCCGAGGACAGGGATAACCTACAATGAGCAGTTCTTC
CASSPRTGITYNEQFF
>TRBV5-1|TRBD1|TRBJ2-2|15|NA
TGCGCCAGCAGCTCAGGGGGCCCGAACACCGGGGAGCTGTTTTTT
CASSSGGPNTGELFF
>TRBV5-5|NA|TRBJ1-5|13|NA
TGTGCCAGCAGCTTGGCCCAGTTTTCGCCCCAGCATTTT
CASSLAQFSPQHF
>TRBV6-6|NA|TRBJ2-3|16|NA
TGTGCCAGCAGCCCTCACAGGGGGGGGGACACAGATACGCAGTATTTT
CASSPHRGGDTDTQYF